This record looks at one T cell receptor beta chain sequence and its context. This specimen belongs to a study of T cell changes during pregnancy in multiple sclerosis. Only in-frame clones appear in the TCRdb table, and some are missing; sequencing was by immunoSEQ multiplex PCR. This sample has around 35,000 clones, with approximately 90% found just once. Trimming at V came to 6 bases and at J to 3 bases, leaving 4 bases not matched to a gene. There are 13 residues in the CDR3. Germline V gene lookup returns CDR1 MNHNS and CDR2 SASEGT. This sequence originates from a female donor with multiple sclerosis, enrolled in a pregnancy study. The chain is built from TRBV6-1 and TRBJ2-7, with 8 nucleotides matching TRBD1. Sequenced material: CD4+ T cells from peripheral blood mononuclear cells, taken in the second trimester of pregnancy. The CDR3 here is CASREQGVYEQYF. The CDR3 bases are TGTGCCAGCAGAGAACAGGGGGTCTACGAGCAGTACTTC.